This entry lists 29 T cell receptor beta chains sequenced from one sample in a study of blood T cell repertoires in COVID-19. Produced via immunoSEQ multiplex PCR; TCRdb's table is partial and in-frame only. Among 100,000 to 150,000 clones listed, roughly 83% were seen once. Material: peripheral blood. All receptors derive from a woman of 80 years or more with acute or convalescent COVID-19.

The V gene is TRBV25-1, the J gene TRBJ1-2; possibly TRBD1 for D (5 bases). The germline V and J ends were trimmed by 7 bases and 4 bases, with 16 bases remaining between them. Per germline, CDR1 MGHDK and CDR2 SYGVNS. This CDR3 is built from 14 residues. This chain's CDR3 is CASKRTGVSYGYTF. CDR3 nucleotide sequence: TGTGCCAGCAAAAGAACGGGGGTGAGCTATGGCTACACCTTC.

V gene TRBV6-2 or TRBV6-3 combines with J gene TRBJ1-2; D perhaps matches TRBD1 (5 bases). V was pared by 2 bases and J by 4 bases, with 14 bases between. The CDR3 loop spans 15 amino acids. CDR1 MNHEY and CDR2 SVGEGT come from the germline V gene. CDR3 coding DNA: TGTGCCAGCAGTTACAGGGGCGGGAGTACCTATGGCTACACCTTC. This sequence encodes CASSYRGGSTYGYTF.

This chain links TRBV6-5 with TRBJ1-1; 10 bases align to TRBD1. V gave up 10 bases and J gave up 1 base; unmatched junction bases: 6. There are 14 residues in the CDR3. CDR1 and CDR2 (germline): MNHEY, SVGAGI. The CDR3 sequence: CATKTGGANTEAFF. The CDR3 region has the DNA TGTGCCACCAAGACAGGGGGCGCGAACACTGAAGCTTTCTTT.

This chain joins TRBV3-1 (or the pseudogene TRBV3-2) and TRBJ2-1; D is unresolved. This CDR3 spans 14 amino acids. Germline V gene sequence: CDR1 LGHDT, CDR2 YNNKEL (reference sequence). Trimming stripped 2 bases from V and 8 bases from J, with 13 bases between. In DNA form, the CDR3 reads TGTGCCAGCAGCCAACGATTTGGGCGTTATGAGCAGTTCTTC. Amino acids: CASSQRFGRYEQFF.

The gene calls are TRBV7-2 and TRBJ2-1; possibly TRBD2 for D (5 bases). V lost 5 bases and J lost 6, with 11 bases in between. This CDR3 has 13 residues. Per the germline V gene, CDR1 is SGHTA and CDR2 is FQGNSA. The CDR3 spells CASSTLGVNEQFF. The CDR3 DNA follows: TGTGCCAGCAGCACCCTCGGGGTCAATGAGCAGTTCTTC. Complete variable domain (other parts from reference TRBV7-2 and TRBJ2-1): GAGVSQSPSNKVTEKGKDVELRCDPISGHTALYWYRQSLGQGLEFLIYFQGNSAPDKSGLPSDRFSAERTGGSVSTLTIQRTQQEDSAVYLCASSTLGVNEQFFGPGTRLTVL.

The V and J genes are TRBV11-2 and TRBJ1-3; D uncertain. The CDR3 consists of 13 residues. Per germline, CDR1 SGHAT and CDR2 FQNNGV. V shed 5 bases and J shed 0 bases, with 5 bases lying between them. As DNA, the CDR3 is TGTGCCAGCAGCCCCTCCTCTGGAAACACCATATATTTT. Protein sequence: CASSPSSGNTIYF.

A note on this clone: The same CDR3 arises from other DNA sequences in this sample as well. The chain combines TRBV7-8 with TRBJ1-6, with 10 bases aligning to TRBD1. Germline loops: CDR1 SGHVS, CDR2 FQNEAQ. CDR3 length: 17 residues. The junction had 5 bases not matched to a gene; V was cut back by 5 bases and J by 1 base. The CDR3 sequence: CASSPRTGGSYNSPLHF. The DNA for the CDR3 is TGTGCCAGCAGCCCACGGACAGGGGGGTCCTATAATTCACCCCTCCACTTT. Looking up the rest from reference TRBV7-8 and TRBJ1-6 gives the full variable domain: GAGVSQSPRYKVAKRGQDVALRCDPISGHVSLFWYQQALGQGPEFLTYFQNEAQLDKSGLPSDRFFAERPEGSVSTLKIQRTQQEDSAVYLCASSPRTGGSYNSPLHFGNGTRLTVT.

V and J are TRBV29-1 and TRBJ2-1, with TRBD2 matching over 8 bases. Germline V lookup: CDR1 SQVTM, CDR2 ANQGSEA. The trim removed 4 bases at V and 6 bases at J, leaving 5 bases unmatched. This CDR3 spans 13 amino acids. CDR3 amino acids: CSVGSSGLNEQFF. The CDR3 DNA is TGCAGCGTTGGGTCTAGCGGGCTCAATGAGCAGTTCTTC.

This chain uses TRBV4-3 with TRBJ2-1; 13 bases align to TRBD2. The length of the CDR3 is 17 residues. Germline CDR1 reads LGHNA; CDR2 reads YSLEER. J lost 6 bases, V lost 0 bases, and 5 bases had no gene match. CDR3 coding DNA: TGCGCCAGCAGCCAAGAGGGACTAGCGGGGTTAGGCAATGAGCAGTTCTTC. Protein product: CASSQEGLAGLGNEQFF.

The CDR3 sequence: CASSKDRDSGNTIYF. In DNA form, the CDR3 reads TGTGCCAGCAGCAAAGACCGGGACTCTGGAAACACCATATATTTT. The rearrangement links TRBV11-2 to TRBJ1-3; unclear D gene. The CDR3 covers 15 residues. The V and J ends lost 5 bases and 0 bases respectively, with 11 bases between them. Germline CDR1 is SGHAT and CDR2 is FQNNGV.

The CDR3 region is CASTRRGRGLGQPQHF. In DNA, the CDR3 is TGTGCCAGTACCCGAAGGGGAAGGGGGCTAGGGCAGCCCCAGCATTTT. The chain uses TRBV19 and TRBJ1-5, with 7 bases fitting TRBD1. V lost 7 bases, J lost 7 bases, and 16 bases stayed unmatched. The CDR3 runs to 16 residues. CDR1 is LNHDA, CDR2 SQIVND, per germline (reference sequence).

This clone was counted a single time. This chain connects TRBV9 to TRBJ1-1; D not certain. V lost 0 bases, J lost 1 base, and 10 bases lay in between. This CDR3 has 15 amino acids. Germline assignment: CDR1 SGDLS and CDR2 YYNGEE. The CDR3 loop is CASSVESRPNTEAFF. CDR3 nucleotides: TGTGCCAGCAGCGTAGAGTCCAGGCCGAACACTGAAGCTTTCTTT.

The chain has TRBV20-1 and TRBJ2-4; 10 bases line up with TRBD2. The CDR3 sequence is 17 residues long. J lost 8 bases, V lost 3 bases, and 16 bases had no gene match. Germline V gene data show CDR1 as DFQATT and CDR2 as SNEGSKA (reference sequence). The CDR3 bases are TGCAGTGCTAGTCCCTCAATGGCCACTAGCGGGATGGACATTCAGTACTTC. It translates to CSASPSMATSGMDIQYF.

The J gene is TRBJ1-1, the V gene TRBV30; 8 nucleotides align to TRBD1. The V gene's germline CDR1 is GTSNPN and CDR2 SVGIG (reference sequence). The CDR3 is 15 residues long. Losses at the gene ends were 0 bases for V and 5 bases for J; bases not matched to a gene: 8. This CDR3 is CAWSVHAGGQTEAFF. In nucleotides, the CDR3 is TGTGCCTGGAGTGTACACGCAGGGGGCCAGACTGAAGCTTTCTTT.

This sequence joins TRBV18 and TRBJ1-4; maybe TRBD1 (5 bases). The V gene lost 4 bases and the J gene lost 0 bases, with 12 bases spanning the gap. CDR1 and CDR2 (germline): KGHSH, LQKENI. The length of the CDR3 is 16 residues. CDR3 loop: CASSLGQGATNEKLFF. DNA of the CDR3: TGTGCCAGCTCACTTGGACAAGGTGCAACTAATGAAAAACTGTTTTTT.

The chain is built from TRBV3-1 (or the pseudogene TRBV3-2) and TRBJ1-5, with 8 bases aligning to TRBD1. Unmatched junction bases numbered 5, after V lost 1 base and J lost 3 bases. This CDR3 has 16 residues. The germline V gene encodes CDR1 LGHDT and CDR2 YNNKEL (reference sequence). CDR3 protein: CASSQGAGGTNQPQHF. The CDR3 DNA reads TGTGCCAGCAGCCAAGGGGCAGGGGGCACCAATCAGCCCCAGCATTTT.

V is TRBV25-1 and J is TRBJ2-3, with 9 bases that match TRBD2. Germline loops: CDR1 MGHDK, CDR2 SYGVNS. Trimming removed 6 bases from V and 5 bases from J; junction bases left unmatched: 9. CDR3 length: 15 residues. The CDR3 bases are TGTGCCAGCAGGGCTAGCGGGGATTCGTTAGATACGCAGTATTTT. It is translated as CASRASGDSLDTQYF. The full variable domain, completed using reference TRBV25-1 and TRBJ2-3, is EADIYQTPRYLVIGTGKKITLECSQTMGHDKMYWYQQDPGMELHLIHYSYGVNSTEKGDLSSESTVSRIRTEHFPLTLESARPSHTSQYLCASRASGDSLDTQYFGPGTRLTVL.

The chain recombines TRBV11-2 with TRBJ1-1, with no clear D. The CDR3 length is 15 residues. Germline CDR1 SGHAT, CDR2 FQNNGV. V was cut by 5 bases and J by 1 base, with 14 bases left in between. The CDR3 loop reads CASSLATGGNTEAFF. CDR3 sequence (DNA): TGTGCCAGCAGCCTTGCGACGGGTGGGAACACTGAAGCTTTCTTT.

This clone appeared a single time. The genes are TRBV5-5 and TRBJ1-2; maybe TRBD1 (6 bases). V lost 1 base, J lost 3 bases, and 7 bases lay in between. The CDR3 is made up of 13 amino acids. Germline V gene lookup returns CDR1 SGHKS and CDR2 YYEKEE (reference sequence). The CDR3: CASSLRQDYGYTF. Here the CDR3 DNA reads TGTGCCAGCAGCTTGAGACAGGACTATGGCTACACCTTC.

The J gene is TRBJ1-1, the V gene TRBV5-1, with TRBD1 matching 7 bases. The V segment lost 10 bases and the J segment 4 bases; nucleotides outside the gene matches: 22. The CDR3 runs 17 residues. Looked up from germline, CDR1 is SGHRS and CDR2 is YFSETQ. The CDR3 coding sequence is TGCGCCGGCCCCGGGGGCGACAGGGCAGATGGTGGCACTGAAGCTTTCTTT. Translating it yields CAGPGGDRADGGTEAFF.

The chain has TRBV6-2 or TRBV6-3 and TRBJ1-6; no reliable D call. V was trimmed by 5 bases and J by 11 bases, leaving 13 bases between them. Germline V gene sequence: CDR1 MNHEY, CDR2 SVGEGT. The CDR3 contains 13 residues. CDR3 bases: TGTGCCAGCAGTCTTCTGACTCCGGCACCCCTCCACTTT. Protein product: CASSLLTPAPLHF.

This rearrangement joins TRBV14 to TRBJ2-1, with TRBD1 matching over 9 bases. In germline, CDR1 is SGHDN, CDR2 FVKESK. There are 14 residues in the CDR3. J gave up 9 bases and V 3 bases, and 6 bases lay outside the gene matches. Here the CDR3 reads CASSHLQGAREQFF. The DNA for the CDR3 is TGTGCCAGCAGCCACTTACAGGGGGCTCGTGAGCAGTTCTTC.

This clone appeared a single time. The chain has TRBV7-9 and TRBJ2-1; 8 bases line up with TRBD1. V gave up 3 bases and J gave up 5 bases; unmatched junction bases: 9. CDR1 and CDR2 (germline): SEHNR, FQNEAQ (reference sequence). The CDR3 runs to 16 residues. CDR3 nucleotide sequence: TGTGCCAGCAGCTTCACCCGGGACAGGAGGGACAATGAGCAGTTCTTC. This gives the protein CASSFTRDRRDNEQFF.

The chain is built from TRBV10-1 and TRBJ2-3; D unresolved. The CDR3 loop spans 12 amino acids. The V gene lost 5 bases and the J gene lost 3 bases, with 6 bases spanning the gap. Germline CDR1 WNHNN, CDR2 SYGVQD (reference sequence). The CDR3 bases are TGCGCCAGCAGTCACGGGACAGATACGCAGTATTTT. As protein: CASSHGTDTQYF.

The chain recombines TRBV18 with TRBJ2-7; D may be TRBD2 (5 bases). Germline CDR1 and CDR2: KGHSH and LQKENI. V lost 1 base and J lost 7, with 14 bases in between. CDR3 length: 14 residues. The CDR3 loop is CASSPQPGKSEQYF. Written as DNA, the CDR3 is TGTGCCAGCTCACCACAGCCCGGGAAAAGTGAGCAGTACTTC.

The chain recombines TRBV7-2 with TRBJ2-5; 10 bases fit TRBD1. V shed 5 bases, J shed 5 bases, and the junction held 8 bases outside the gene matches. The CDR3 is 15 amino acids. The germline gives CDR1 SGHTA, CDR2 FQGNSA. The DNA of the CDR3 is TGTGCCAGCAGCGTAGACAGGGGGCGCTGGGAGACCCAGTACTTC. This codes for CASSVDRGRWETQYF.

V usage is TRBV18 and J usage is TRBJ2-7; the match to TRBD2 covers 8 bases. Germline loops: CDR1 KGHSH, CDR2 LQKENI. Trimming at V came to 4 bases and at J to 2 bases, leaving 10 bases not matched to a gene. The CDR3 has 16 amino acids. For the CDR3, the DNA is TGTGCCAGCTCACACCTCGGGGGGGGGAGCACCTACGAGCAGTACTTC. This gives the protein CASSHLGGGSTYEQYF.

The count of this clone is one. The chain links TRBV6-1 to TRBJ1-2; D remains unclear. CDR3 length: 14 residues. CDR1 is MNHNS and CDR2 is SASEGT in the germline V gene. V lost 0 bases, J lost 4 bases, and 9 bases lay in between. Here the CDR3 reads CASSEAEMFYGYTF. CDR3 bases: TGTGCCAGCAGTGAAGCGGAGATGTTCTATGGCTACACCTTC.

The chain joins TRBV29-1 to TRBJ2-3, with D possibly being TRBD2 (6 bases). V was pared by 4 bases and J by 3 bases, with 11 bases between. Germline V lookup: CDR1 SQVTM, CDR2 ANQGSEA. This CDR3 is built from 13 residues. The CDR3 nucleotides read TGCAGCGTTGCCTCGGGGGAGACAGATACGCAGTATTTT. This encodes CSVASGETDTQYF.